A selection of T cell receptor beta chains follows, all from one sample in a study of cytomegalovirus exposure and HLA in healthy donors. Only in-frame clones appear in the TCRdb table, and some are missing; sequencing was by immunoSEQ multiplex PCR. The repertoire has more than 150,000 clones, around 85% of them found once; the top ten carry roughly 10%. What was sequenced was PBMCs. The receptors stem from a man younger than 35 in good health and CMV-seropositive. The conserved cysteine and the conserved F or W are not part of the CDR3 here. The order of the fields is V gene, J gene, CDR3 protein.

>TRBV5-1|TRBJ1-6
ASGPGQGKNNSPLH
>TRBV7-2|TRBJ1-1
ASSFKTGVLNTEAF
>TRBV5-1|TRBJ2-2
ASTVGTTNTGELF
>TRBV19|TRBJ2-7
ASSIGDKPYEQY
>TRBV2|TRBJ2-7
ASRKPFRDRGTSEQY
>TRBV10-3|TRBJ1-2
AISEGSVSNYGYT
>TRBV27|TRBJ2-1
ASSLWAGDEQF
>TRBV7-9|TRBJ1-1
ASSFEVFEGFS
>TRBV6-1|TRBJ2-7
ASSEKPGQGPSRQY
>TRBV25-1|TRBJ1-4
ASSGQRNEKLF
>TRBV5-6|TRBJ2-3
ASSLDLTTDTQY
>TRBV6-5|TRBJ1-2
ASSYSNSGGGGYT
>TRBV7-9|TRBJ1-2
ASSPLRGQGLAGYT
>TRBV14|TRBJ2-3
ASSQDVGKAGGTQY
>TRBV7-9|TRBJ1-1
ASSLGQGNTEAF
>TRBV25-1|TRBJ2-2
ASSESVTSENTGELF
>TRBV9|TRBJ1-2
ASSVTPGQTIYGYT
>TRBV5-1|TRBJ1-1
ASSPALGYTEAF
>TRBV11-2|TRBJ1-2
ASSSAGKKSNYGYT
>TRBV30|TRBJ1-5
AWRQGSQPQH
>TRBV2|TRBJ1-2
ASYEGAQGYT
>TRBV7-6|TRBJ2-7
ASGAGVYEQY
>TRBV5-5|TRBJ2-7
ASSFLPGRGAYEQY
>TRBV11-2|TRBJ2-3
ASSLSGSGGVTDTQY
>TRBV5-1|TRBJ2-7
ASSLVQGEQY
>TRBV7-9|TRBJ1-2
ASSLDRDRLNGYT
>TRBV6-9|TRBJ2-1
ARGRAGEQF
>TRBV4-2|TRBJ2-5
ASSPAAGEETQY
>TRBV4-1|TRBJ2-1
ASSQEWSNEQF
>TRBV19|TRBJ2-2
ASRRPGQGNTGELF
>TRBV7-9|TRBJ1-1
ASSLVPMAF
>TRBV19|TRBJ1-1
ASSIASNTEAF
>TRBV7-8|TRBJ2-5
ASSLGLAGGWGEETQY
>TRBV6-6|TRBJ1-4
ASSYSQDRGSEKLF
>TRBV6-4|TRBJ2-1
ASSPTSGGADEQF
>TRBV10-3|TRBJ2-5
AISETEIPIQETQY
>TRBV5-1|TRBJ2-3
ASSGPTDTQY